Included here is one T cell receptor (beta chain) sequence, with context. The target of this receptor is not known. Mismatch with germline at one junction end may stem from a read error. The CDR3 sequence holds 16 residues, the cysteine and phenylalanine included. Here the CDR3 DNA is all that survives: 48 bases in frame from base 1. The germline V gene gives CDR1 as ENHRY and CDR2 as SYGVKD. CD8 naive samples consisted of CD45RO-negative cells that were positively selected for CCR7, yielding a CD45RA+CCR7+ population without TemRA cells. Donors were healthy HIV-negative adults with no recently reported acute infections or vaccinations. Every donor was a Caucasian adult residing in Nashville, Tennessee, USA. Blood was collected by leukapheresis, and PBMCs were isolated by Ficoll-Histopaque density gradient centrifugation and then cryopreserved in liquid nitrogen vapor phase. Analytical flow cytometry was used to check the purity and quantity of each magnetically sorted T cell population. Each sorted fraction had its genomic DNA isolated and then quantified by UV absorbance on a Nanodrop 2000c.

The data belong to a study of shared clonotypes between healthy human individuals (dated by TCRdb to 2020 to 2021). A note on the overall study: The cohort comprised two women and three men aged 18 to 49 years. For each donor, three plates each were used for CD4 naive and CD4 memory, two plates were used for CD8 naive, and one plate was used for CD8 memory. Each donor's leukapheresis produced roughly between roughly 0.94 and 9.5 billion PBMCs. The study deeply sequenced blood TCR repertoires of about 5 healthy adults to estimate repertoire size and the extent of clonotype sharing between individuals. Different laboratories and diverse techniques were used to prepare libraries and sequence TCR repertoires, to increase sequencing depth and limit assay-specific biases.

TCR CDR3 regions were amplified from genomic DNA by multiplex PCR using the deep immunoSEQ assay. Extracted genomic DNA from each cell subset was distributed evenly across all wells of several immunoSEQ 96-well plates, and each plate was treated as a replicate. For sorted subsets, each replicate PCR was loaded with 150 to 250 ng genomic DNA, equivalent to roughly 30,000 T cell genomes. Purified libraries were quantified with a Qubit 3.0 fluorometer, sized on a Bioanalyzer 2100, and re-quantified with the KAPA Library Quantification kit. Every immunoSEQ 96-well plate was sequenced on a separate single-read 150-cycle Illumina NextSeq 550 flow cell. The source study handled its data this way. Because the immunoSEQ output included only junctional sequences and no quality scores, the filtering could not be the same as the filtering used for full-length reads. Sequences were annotated with PyIR, a Python wrapper for IgBLAST v1.9, using IMGT germline references to assign V/J genes and CDR3. Reads were filtered out if the reads had weak V/J assignments (E-value above 1e-6), no CDR3, stop codons, out-of-frame junctions, or ambiguous translated residues. V3J clonotypes were defined as sequences sharing an identical inferred V gene, J gene, and CDR3 amino acid sequence. Percentage overlap between repertoires was computed as shared unique clonotypes divided by the size of the smaller repertoire. Repertoire richness was assessed with RTK rarefaction, the Chao1 estimator, and Recon v2.1 estimates of unobserved clonotypes. Generation probabilities for all TCRbeta clonotypes obtained by the gDNA method from several donors were computed using OLGA. Imported from immuneACCESS, the table was reduced by TCRdb to in-frame sequences with V and J called. These copies leave out some clones; in studies compared against another copy, an unresolved V gene accounts for under half, and the cause of the remainder is not known. That table furnishes V, J and clone size, whereas the DNA furnished D and trimming. The sample table lists about 2.2 million clones, 85% to 95% of them with a count of one. Of the sample, under 2% falls within the top ten clones.

Here is what the overall study found, with its caveats: Larger estimated clonotype richness was generally found for naive subsets than for memory subsets. Sampling was restricted to blood, and TCR repertoires in tissue are likely to differ from TCR repertoires in blood. Across a few donors, approximately 5% of naive CD4, around 3.3% of naive CD8, 2.3% of memory CD4, and about 0.4% of memory CD8 clonotypes were shared. Incomplete sequencing was indicated by rarefaction of sorted-subset datasets, despite the large sequencing depth. Because the study included a small number of donors, the genetic and exposure-history diversity represented was limited. Pairwise subsampling led to the expectation that sequencing depth would affect the degree of clonotype sharing among donors. Clonotypes shared by all four sorted-subset donors showed higher generation probabilities than non-shared clonotypes.

Sequencing was performed on naive CD8+ T cells from PBMCs. This sample's cell subset or site label indicates: CD45RA+CCR7+. The V gene is TRBV10-3 and the J gene is TRBJ2-7; 11 middle bases align to TRBD2. This TCR was sampled from a man between 18 and 35 years old in good health. Some clones in this sample may be carry-over from other donors' samples. The CDR3 protein: CAISGTLAGGSYGQYF. The DNA sequence is as follows: TGTGCCATCAGTGGTACCCTAGCGGGAGGAAGCTACGGGCAGTACTTC.